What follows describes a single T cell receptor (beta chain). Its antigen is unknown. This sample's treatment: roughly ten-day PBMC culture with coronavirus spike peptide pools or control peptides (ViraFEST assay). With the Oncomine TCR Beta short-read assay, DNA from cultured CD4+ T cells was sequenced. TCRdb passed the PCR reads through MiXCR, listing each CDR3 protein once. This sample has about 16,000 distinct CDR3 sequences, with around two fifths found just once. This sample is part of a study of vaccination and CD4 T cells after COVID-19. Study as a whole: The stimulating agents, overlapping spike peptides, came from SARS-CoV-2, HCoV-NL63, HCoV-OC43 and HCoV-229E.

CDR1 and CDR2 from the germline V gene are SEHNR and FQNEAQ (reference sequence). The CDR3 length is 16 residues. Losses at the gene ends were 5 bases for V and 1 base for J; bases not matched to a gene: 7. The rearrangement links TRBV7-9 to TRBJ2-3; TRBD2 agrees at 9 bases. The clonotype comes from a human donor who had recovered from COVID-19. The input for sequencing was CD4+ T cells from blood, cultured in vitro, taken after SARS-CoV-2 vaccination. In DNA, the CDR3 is TGTGCCAGCAGCCGAAGTAGCGGGAGTGGCACAGATACGCAGTATTTT. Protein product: CASSRSSGSGTDTQYF.